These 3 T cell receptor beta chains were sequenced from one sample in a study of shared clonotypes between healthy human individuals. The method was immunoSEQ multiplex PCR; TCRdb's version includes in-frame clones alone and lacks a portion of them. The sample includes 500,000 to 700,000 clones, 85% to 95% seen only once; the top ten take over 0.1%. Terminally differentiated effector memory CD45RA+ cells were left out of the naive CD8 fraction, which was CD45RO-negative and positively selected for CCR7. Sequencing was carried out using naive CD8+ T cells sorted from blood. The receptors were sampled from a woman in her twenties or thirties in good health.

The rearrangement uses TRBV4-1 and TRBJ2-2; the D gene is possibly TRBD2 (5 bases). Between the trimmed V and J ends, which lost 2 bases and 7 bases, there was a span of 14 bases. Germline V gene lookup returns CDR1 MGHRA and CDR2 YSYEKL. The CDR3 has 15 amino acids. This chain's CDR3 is CASSQNLAGIGELFF. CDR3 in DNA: TGCGCCAGCAGCCAAAATCTTGCGGGTATCGGGGAGCTGTTTTTT.

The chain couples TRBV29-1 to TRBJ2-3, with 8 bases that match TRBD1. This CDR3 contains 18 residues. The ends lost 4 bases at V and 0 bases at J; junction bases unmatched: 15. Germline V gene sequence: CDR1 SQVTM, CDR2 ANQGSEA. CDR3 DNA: TGCAGCGTTGCGGGACAGGAAAAAACCGTTACTAGCACAGATACGCAGTATTTT. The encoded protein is CSVAGQEKTVTSTDTQYF.

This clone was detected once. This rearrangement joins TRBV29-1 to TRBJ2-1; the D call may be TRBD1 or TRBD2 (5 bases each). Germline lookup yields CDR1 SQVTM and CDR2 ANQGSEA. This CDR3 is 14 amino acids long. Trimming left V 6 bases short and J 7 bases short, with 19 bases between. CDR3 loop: CSVTPPGTQNEQFF. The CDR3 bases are TGCAGCGTCACCCCCCCAGGGACCCAAAATGAGCAGTTCTTC.